A selection of T cell receptor beta chains follows, all from one sample in a study of T-cell memory formation after mild COVID-19. MiXCR was run by TCRdb on the 5' RACE reads, yielding one entry per CDR3 protein. In the table there are over 250,000 distinct CDR3 sequences, roughly 15% of which are singletons. Source material: PBMCs or a T cell subset sorted from them (not recorded which). The receptors stem from a man younger than 30 who had mild COVID-19 (a few samples of this study predate the infection). Cell type and time point are not known. Each CDR3 is given with its conserved first and last residue. D genes are given only for firm matches. Clone size is given for some rows only: seen once, a few or many times, or a class if the clone is expanded.

>TRBJ1-1|TRBV6-6|TRBD1|few|15
CASSYGQGRDTEAFF
TGTGCCAGCAGTTACGGACAGGGGCGGGATACTGAAGCTTTCTTT
>TRBJ2-3|TRBV12-3/TRBV12-4|.|.|14
CASSREGSTDTQYF
TGTGCCAGCAGTAGAGAGGGGAGCACAGATACGCAGTATTTT
>TRBJ1-3|TRBV4-1|.|few|15
CASSRAKGSGNTIYF
TGCGCCAGCAGCCGAGCTAAAGGGTCCGGAAACACCATATATTTT
>TRBJ2-7|TRBV15|.|few|18
CATSGGQGLMVRGYEQYF
TGTGCCACCAGCGGAGGGCAGGGTCTTATGGTCCGGGGCTACGAGCAGTACTTC
>TRBJ2-1|TRBV5-1|.|.|13
CASSVSTYNEQFF
TGCGCCAGCAGCGTCAGTACCTACAATGAGCAGTTCTTC
>TRBJ1-1|TRBV4-2|.|few|14
CASSQVGSVTEAFF
TGTGCCAGCAGCCAAGTCGGAAGCGTCACTGAAGCTTTCTTT
>TRBJ2-7|TRBV4-3|.|few|13
CASSQEYSYEQYF
TGCGCCAGCAGCCAAGAGTACAGCTACGAGCAGTACTTC
>TRBJ1-2|TRBV20-1|.|.|13
CSARDWGNYGYTF
TGCAGTGCTAGAGATTGGGGGAACTATGGCTACACCTTT
>TRBJ2-1|TRBV28|TRBD1|many|12
CASSTTGDEQFF
TGTGCCAGCAGTACCACAGGGGATGAGCAGTTCTTC
>TRBJ1-2|TRBV28|.|few|13
CASSFAGIYGYTF
TGTGCCAGCAGTTTCGCGGGGATCTATGGCTACACCTTC
>TRBJ2-6|TRBV7-3|.|few|16
CASSLGTVSGANVLTF
TGTGCCAGCAGCTTAGGGACGGTCTCTGGGGCCAACGTCCTGACTTTC
>TRBJ1-2|TRBV7-9|TRBD1|.|17
CASSPTAIQGANYGYTF
TGTGCCAGCAGCCCTACGGCGATACAGGGGGCGAACTATGGCTACACCTTC
>TRBJ2-6|TRBV5-1|.|few|16
CASSRGDSSGANVLTF
TGCGCCAGCAGCCGGGGGGACAGCTCTGGGGCCAACGTCCTGACTTTC
>TRBJ2-1|TRBV3-1|TRBD1|.|15
CASSQLDRGYNEQFF
TGTGCCAGCAGCCAGCTGGACAGGGGGTACAATGAGCAGTTCTTC
>TRBJ2-1|TRBV11-2|TRBD1|.|12
CASRTGGREQFF
TGTGCCAGCAGAACAGGGGGCCGAGAGCAGTTCTTC
>TRBJ1-1|TRBV20-1|TRBD1|.|14
CSARGGQGGAEAFF
TGCAGTGCTAGAGGAGGACAGGGTGGCGCTGAAGCTTTCTTT
>TRBJ2-7|TRBV5-5|.|few|14
CASSLLYGSSEQYF
TGTGCCAGCAGCTTGTTGTACGGCTCCAGCGAGCAGTACTTC
>TRBJ2-3|TRBV7-2|TRBD2|many|13
CASTAGLAYTQYF
TGTGCCAGCACCGCTGGACTAGCGTATACGCAGTATTTT
>TRBJ2-5|TRBV11-3|.|few|15
CASSEGVGGLETQYF
TGTGCCAGCAGCGAGGGGGTAGGGGGATTGGAGACCCAGTACTTC
>TRBJ2-5|TRBV6-1|TRBD2|few|14
CASTRGGSGETQYF
TGTGCCAGCACCCGGGGGGGGTCTGGAGAGACCCAGTACTTC
>TRBJ2-7|TRBV5-1|.|many|14
CASSLGGGRYEQYF
TGCGCCAGCAGCTTGGGAGGCGGACGCTACGAGCAGTACTTC
>TRBJ2-3|TRBV20-1|.|.|13
CSARPSGTDTQYF
TGCAGTGCTAGACCTTCGGGCACAGATACGCAGTATTTT
>TRBJ1-1|TRBV20-1|TRBD1|few|14
CSAREDRGPTEAFF
TGCAGTGCTAGGGAGGACAGGGGGCCCACTGAAGCTTTCTTT
>TRBJ2-1|TRBV20-1|TRBD2|.|15
CSARDLAGVGNEQFF
TGCAGTGCTAGAGATCTAGCGGGGGTAGGCAATGAGCAGTTCTTC
>TRBJ2-1|TRBV7-3|.|few|15
CASSRSAGAVNEQFF
TGTGCCAGCAGCCGTTCGGCGGGGGCGGTGAATGAGCAGTTCTTC
>TRBJ1-2|TRBV24-1|TRBD1|many|17
CATSDRTGGPILGGYTF
TGTGCCACCAGTGATCGGACAGGGGGCCCGATACTAGGAGGCTACACCTTC
>TRBJ1-1|TRBV10-3|.|few|12
CAISEPGEGAFF
TGTGCCATCAGTGAACCGGGGGAAGGAGCTTTCTTT
>TRBJ2-3|TRBV4-3|.|.|15
CSSSQVSRGTDTQYF
TGCTCCAGCAGCCAAGTCTCGAGGGGTACGGATACGCAGTATTTT
>TRBJ2-1|TRBV12-3/TRBV12-4|.|few|14
CASSFGSASNEQFF
TGTGCCAGCAGTTTCGGTTCGGCTTCCAATGAGCAGTTCTTC